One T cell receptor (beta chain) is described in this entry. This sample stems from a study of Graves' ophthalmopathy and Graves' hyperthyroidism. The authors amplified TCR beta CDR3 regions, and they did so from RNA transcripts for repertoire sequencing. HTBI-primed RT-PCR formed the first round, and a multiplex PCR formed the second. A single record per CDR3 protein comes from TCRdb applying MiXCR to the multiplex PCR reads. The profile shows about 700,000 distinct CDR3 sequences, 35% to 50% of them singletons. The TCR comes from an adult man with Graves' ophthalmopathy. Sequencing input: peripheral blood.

The chain's CDR3 is CASRTGGLNSPLHF. In nucleotides, the CDR3 is TGTGCCAGCAGGACAGGAGGTTTGAATTCACCCCTCCACTTT. The J gene is TRBJ1-6, the V gene TRBV25-1; tentatively, D is TRBD1 (6 bases). This CDR3 spans 14 amino acids. V shed 6 bases and J shed 7 bases, with 13 bases lying between them. CDR1 is MGHDK, CDR2 SYGVNS, per germline.